There are a few counts of the clone carrying this T cell receptor (beta chain). Its antigen is unknown. In germline, CDR1 is LGHNA, CDR2 YNFKEQ. Trimming shortened V by 2 bases and J by 5 bases, and 8 bases separated the two germline ends. The CDR3 length is 13 residues. These data originate in a study of response to subunit inactivated influenza vaccine. Study conclusions and caveats: Few additional T cells are recruited per seasonal influenza vaccination, authors suggested.

TCRdb called the RT-PCR reads again in MiXCR, with one record for every CDR3 protein. The profile covers about 780,000 distinct CDR3 sequences, with approximately 17% appearing a single time and about a tenth taken by the ten largest. The chain has TRBV4-2 and TRBJ2-3; D might be TRBD2 (5 bases). This clonotype was sampled from a man aged 50 or older who received an inactivated influenza vaccine. This specimen was PBMCs from blood, taken 5 to 6 days after vaccination. For the CDR3, the DNA is TGTGCCAGCAGCCAAACTAGAAGAGATACGCAGTATTTT. Translating it yields CASSQTRRDTQYF.